Below, 13 T cell receptor beta chains from the same sample are listed, as sequenced in a study of monozygotic twins with cystic fibrosis. The protocol was immunoSEQ multiplex PCR, while the TCRdb copy is restricted to in-frame clones and leaves out a portion. The profile shows approximately 20,000 clones, 95% to 98% of them singletons. Sample: blood. Receptors originate from a girl aged 10 to 17 with cystic fibrosis.

The chain is built from TRBV6-6 and TRBJ1-1, with D possibly TRBD1 on 5 matching bases. Between the trimmed V and J ends, which lost 8 bases and 4 bases, there was a span of 17 bases. The germline gives CDR1 MNHNY, CDR2 SVGAGI (reference sequence). The CDR3 length is 14 residues. CDR3 bases: TGTGCCAGCCAGGGAAGGAATAGGGTCACTGAAGCTTTCTTT. It specifies CASQGRNRVTEAFF.

The V call is TRBV9, the J call TRBJ1-3; D is perhaps TRBD1 (6 bases). Germline V gene lookup returns CDR1 SGDLS and CDR2 YYNGEE. Trimming stripped 3 bases from V and 0 bases from J, with 16 bases between. The CDR3 is made up of 17 amino acids. The CDR3 protein is CASSATGTFSSGNTIYF. CDR3 coding DNA: TGTGCCAGCAGCGCAACCGGGACATTCAGCTCTGGAAACACCATATATTTT.

The chain carries TRBV7-9 and TRBJ1-5, with D tentatively TRBD1 (6 bases). This CDR3 contains 18 residues. Germline CDR1 SEHNR, CDR2 FQNEAQ (reference sequence). Trimming stripped 1 base from V and 6 bases from J, with 22 bases between. Written as DNA, the CDR3 is TGTGCCAGCAGCTTAGAGGGGGGTCCGTTTATTGGCGGTCAGCCCCAGCATTTT. Translated: CASSLEGGPFIGGQPQHF.

This chain links TRBV5-4 with TRBJ1-2; 8 nucleotides line up with TRBD1. The CDR3 contains 16 residues. The trim removed 0 bases at V and 0 bases at J, leaving 4 bases unmatched. Per germline, CDR1 SGHNT and CDR2 YYREEE (reference sequence). CDR3 coding DNA: TGTGCCAGCAGCTTGGTAACAGGGGGACCTAACTATGGCTACACCTTC. This codes for CASSLVTGGPNYGYTF.

The chain carries TRBV9 and TRBJ2-2; D is unclear. The germline V gene has CDR1 SGDLS and CDR2 YYNGEE. V gave up 1 base and J gave up 4 bases, with 8 bases separating them. This CDR3 has 14 amino acids. The CDR3 region is CASSVLRSTGELFF. In DNA form, the CDR3 reads TGTGCCAGCAGCGTACTTAGGAGCACCGGGGAGCTGTTTTTT.

The V call is TRBV6-1, the J call TRBJ1-2; 8 bases fit TRBD1. CDR3 length: 16 residues. Germline V gives CDR1 MNHNS, CDR2 SASEGT. V was clipped by 2 bases and J by 4 bases; unmatched bases: 9. This CDR3 is CASSESTGGAFYGYTF. CDR3 bases: TGTGCCAGCAGTGAATCTACAGGGGGAGCCTTCTATGGCTACACCTTC.

This clone was detected only a few times. This chain connects TRBV10-3 to TRBJ1-1; D may be TRBD1 (5 bases). Looked up from germline, CDR1 is ENHRY and CDR2 is SYGVKD. CDR3 length: 14 residues. Trimming cost V 4 bases and J 5 bases, with 14 bases left between them. Written as DNA, the CDR3 is TGTGCCATCAGTGGGCGGCAGGGAAAAACTGAAGCTTTCTTT. Residues: CAISGRQGKTEAFF.

This chain connects TRBV28 to TRBJ1-1; 9 nucleotides align to TRBD1. This CDR3 has 14 amino acids. V dropped 5 bases and J dropped 4; count of bases not matched to a gene: 5. Germline V CDR1 and CDR2: MDHEN, SYDVKM. The CDR3 DNA sequence: TGTGCCAGCAGTGTTGGACAGGGGAGCACTGAAGCTTTCTTT. The encoded protein is CASSVGQGSTEAFF.

The rearrangement links TRBV12-5 to TRBJ1-2; D is unresolved. The CDR3 is 14 amino acids. CDR1 and CDR2 from the germline V gene are LGHNT and FRNRAP. V gave up 5 bases and J gave up 4 bases, with 14 bases separating them. The CDR3 sequence: CASGLNTEGYGYTF. In nucleotides, the CDR3 is TGTGCTAGTGGTCTGAACACGGAGGGCTATGGCTACACCTTC.

The rearrangement uses TRBV29-1 and TRBJ2-1; D is ambiguous. Germline-derived CDR1 and CDR2 are SQVTM and ANQGSEA. CDR3 length: 12 residues. The V end lost 7 bases, the J end lost 6 bases, and 13 bases lay between the germline ends. The CDR3 here is CSGSPPSNEQFF. CDR3 DNA: TGCAGCGGGAGCCCCCCTAGCAATGAGCAGTTCTTC.

This clone came up once. CDR3 region: CASSRADRPNTEAFF. CDR3 nucleotides: TGCGCCAGCAGCCGTGCGGACAGACCGAACACTGAAGCTTTCTTT. V gene TRBV5-1 combines with J gene TRBJ1-1, with a weak D call TRBD1 (6 bases). The CDR3 spans 15 residues. V was pared by 4 bases and J by 1 base, with 14 bases between. CDR1 SGHRS and CDR2 YFSETQ come from the germline V gene. Based on the CDR3 plus reference TRBV5-1 and TRBJ1-1, the full variable domain is KAGVTQTPRYLIKTRGQQVTLSCSPISGHRSVSWYQQTPGQGLQFLFEYFSETQRNKGNFPGRFSGRQFSNSRSEMNVSTLELGDSALYLCASSRADRPNTEAFFGQGTRLTVV.

The V and J genes are TRBV18 and TRBJ1-5; TRBD1 might be the D (5 bases). This CDR3 comprises 15 residues. Germline loops: CDR1 KGHSH, CDR2 LQKENI. With 2 bases removed from V and 7 bases from J, the gap between germline ends came to 15 bases. The CDR3 DNA reads as TGTGCCAGCTCACCAATCCAGGAAAGGGGCCAGCCCCAGCATTTT. This codes for CASSPIQERGQPQHF.

This chain connects TRBV15 to TRBJ1-3; D is ambiguous. Germline V gene sequence: CDR1 LNHNV, CDR2 YYDKDF (reference sequence). V gave up 0 bases and J gave up 2 bases, with 17 bases separating them. The CDR3 has 18 residues. The CDR3 region has the DNA TGTGCCACCAGCAGAGATCGTTTTTTGTCTCCGACTGGAAACACCATATATTTT. Encoded protein: CATSRDRFLSPTGNTIYF.